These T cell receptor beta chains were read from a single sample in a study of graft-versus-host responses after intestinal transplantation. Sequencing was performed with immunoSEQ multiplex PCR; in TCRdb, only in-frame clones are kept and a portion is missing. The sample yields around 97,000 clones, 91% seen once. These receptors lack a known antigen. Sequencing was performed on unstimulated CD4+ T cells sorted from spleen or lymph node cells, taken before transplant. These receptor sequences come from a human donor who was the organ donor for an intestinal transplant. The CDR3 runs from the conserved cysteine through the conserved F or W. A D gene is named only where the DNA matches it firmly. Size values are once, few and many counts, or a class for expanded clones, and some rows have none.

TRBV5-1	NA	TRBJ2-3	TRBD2	CASSLVTSGTTTQYF	TGCGCCAGCAGCTTGGTTACTAGCGGCACAACTACGCAGTATTTT
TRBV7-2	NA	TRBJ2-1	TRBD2	CASSLQRGGLNEQFF	TGTGCCAGCAGCTTGCAGCGGGGGGGCCTCAATGAGCAGTTCTTC
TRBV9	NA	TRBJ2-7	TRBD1	CASSGWTGTIYEQYF	TGTGCCAGCAGCGGCTGGACAGGGACCATCTACGAGCAGTACTTC
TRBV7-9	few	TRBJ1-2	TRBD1	CASSYIGTGKDYGYTF	TGTGCCAGCAGCTATATCGGGACAGGGAAGGACTATGGCTACACCTTC
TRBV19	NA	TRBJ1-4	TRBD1	CASSLTGSNEKLFF	TGTGCCAGTAGTTTGACAGGGTCAAATGAAAAACTGTTTTTT
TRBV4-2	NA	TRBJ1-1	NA	CASSQDTVNTEAFF	TGTGCCAGCAGCCAAGATACGGTAAACACTGAAGCTTTCTTT
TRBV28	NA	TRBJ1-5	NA	CASSLPGENQPQHF	TGTGCCAGCAGTTTACCAGGGGAGAACCAGCCCCAGCATTTT
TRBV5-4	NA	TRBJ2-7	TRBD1	CASSVGQAKYF	TGCGCCAGCAGCGTCGGACAGGCGAAGTACTTC
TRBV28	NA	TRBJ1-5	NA	CASRSTDYSNQPQHF	TGTGCCAGCAGGTCGACGGACTATAGCAATCAGCCCCAGCATTTT
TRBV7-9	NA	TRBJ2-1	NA	CASGQMGGNEQFF	TGTGCCAGCGGACAAATGGGGGGAAATGAGCAGTTCTTC
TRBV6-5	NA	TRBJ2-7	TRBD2	CASRGTSGGHEQYF	TGTGCCAGCAGAGGGACTAGCGGGGGCCACGAGCAGTACTTC
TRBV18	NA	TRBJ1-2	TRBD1	CASSTGGGYGYTF	TGTGCCAGCTCTACAGGGGGCGGCTATGGCTACACCTTC
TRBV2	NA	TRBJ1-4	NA	CASRREFNGKLFF	TGTGCCAGCAGGAGAGAATTTAATGGAAAACTGTTTTTT
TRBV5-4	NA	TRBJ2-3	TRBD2	CASSFLLAGTDTQYF	TGTGCCAGCAGCTTTTTACTAGCGGGGACGGATACGCAGTATTTT
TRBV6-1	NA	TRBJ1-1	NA	CASSRNTEAFF	TGTGCCAGCAGCCGGAACACTGAAGCTTTCTTT
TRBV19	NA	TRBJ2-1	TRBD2	CASSGLAAYNEQFF	TGTGCCAGTAGTGGACTAGCGGCCTACAATGAGCAGTTCTTC
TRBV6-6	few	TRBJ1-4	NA	CASTGGGAGEKLFF	TGTGCCAGCACCGGAGGGGGGGCGGGTGAAAAACTGTTTTTT
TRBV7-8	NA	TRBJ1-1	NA	CASSLATVRWNTEAFF	TGTGCCAGCAGCTTAGCGACAGTCCGTTGGAACACTGAAGCTTTCTTT
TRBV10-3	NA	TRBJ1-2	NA	CAISEGGNYGYTF	TGTGCCATCAGTGAAGGAGGGAACTATGGCTACACCTTC
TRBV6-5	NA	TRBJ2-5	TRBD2	CASRPGTRETQYF	TGTGCCAGCAGACCCGGGACTAGAGAGACCCAGTACTTC
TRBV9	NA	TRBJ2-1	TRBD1	CASSVYDRGSYNEQFF	TGTGCCAGCAGCGTATACGACAGGGGCTCCTACAATGAGCAGTTCTTC
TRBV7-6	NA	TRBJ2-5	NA	CASSERGLRAPETQYF	TGTGCCAGCAGCGAACGGGGACTTCGGGCTCCAGAGACCCAGTACTTC
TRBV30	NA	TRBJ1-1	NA	CAWTKTGNTEAFF	TGTGCCTGGACCAAAACGGGGAACACTGAAGCTTTCTTT
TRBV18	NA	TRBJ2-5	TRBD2	CASSRQRGTQETQYF	TGTGCCAGCTCACGCCAGCGGGGGACGCAAGAGACCCAGTACTTC
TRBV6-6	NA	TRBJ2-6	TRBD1	CASSFQGAGGANVLTF	TGTGCCAGCAGTTTTCAGGGGGCGGGAGGGGCCAACGTCCTGACTTTC
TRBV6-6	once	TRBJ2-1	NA	CASSPRTAGSYNEQFF	TGTGCCAGCAGTCCAAGGACTGCCGGCTCCTACAATGAGCAGTTCTTC
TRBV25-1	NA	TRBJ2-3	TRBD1	CASSVRDRVADTQYF	TGTGCCAGCAGTGTCCGGGACAGGGTAGCAGATACGCAGTATTTT